These 27 T cell receptor beta chains originate from one sample sequenced in a study of CD8+ T cells in alopecia areata. Investigators isolated RNA and reverse transcribed it into cDNA to act as the sequencing template. Sequenced by immunoSEQ multiplex PCR; TCRdb stores in-frame clones only, minus some. The table includes 110,000 or so clones, around two fifths detected once. Sequenced input: CD4+ T cells sorted from blood. The origin of the receptors is a human donor with alopecia areata.

This clone was observed once. V usage is TRBV6-5 and J usage is TRBJ2-1; D may match TRBD1 or TRBD2 (5 bases each). This CDR3 region has 14 residues. With 2 bases removed from V and 6 bases from J, the gap between germline ends came to 11 bases. Germline lookup yields CDR1 MNHEY and CDR2 SVGAGI. The CDR3 loop reads CASSYDRGVNEQFF. The CDR3 nucleotides read TGTGCCAGCAGTTACGACCGGGGCGTCAATGAGCAGTTCTTC.

This clone appeared a few times. V is TRBV11-2 and J is TRBJ1-1; the D is unclear. Germline CDR1 reads SGHAT; CDR2 reads FQNNGV. The CDR3 length is 16 residues. V shed 5 bases and J shed 3 bases, with 19 bases lying between them. As DNA, the CDR3 is TGTGCCAGCAGCCCTCGGACGGGCGGGAGGCACACTGAAGCTTTCTTT. This translates into CASSPRTGGRHTEAFF.

The table lists this clone with a few counts. CDR3 DNA: TGCGCCAGCAGCCAAGATGTCGGCGGGGAGCTGTTTTTT. Protein sequence: CASSQDVGGELFF. The rearrangement joins TRBV4-3 to TRBJ2-2; D remains unclear. Germline V gene lookup returns CDR1 LGHNA and CDR2 YSLEER. Trimming took 0 bases from V and 7 from J, leaving 6 bases between them. The CDR3 runs 13 residues.

This clone has just a few counts. The rearrangement joins TRBV7-2 to TRBJ2-7; 10 bases are a match to TRBD1. Trimming at V came to 3 bases and at J to 3 bases, leaving 2 bases not matched to a gene. The germline V gene encodes CDR1 SGHTA and CDR2 FQGNSA. The CDR3 loop spans 14 amino acids. The CDR3 reads CASSLGQGNYEQYF. Here the CDR3 DNA reads TGTGCCAGCAGCTTGGGACAGGGGAACTACGAGCAGTACTTC.

This chain uses TRBV29-1 with TRBJ1-1, with unresolved D. The CDR3 runs 12 residues. Germline CDR1 reads SQVTM; CDR2 reads ANQGSEA. V lost 7 bases and J 3 bases, leaving 12 bases between the germline ends. The DNA of the CDR3 is TGCAGCGGGACCACAGAGTACACTGAAGCTTTCTTT. Translation gives CSGTTEYTEAFF.

The genes are TRBV27 and TRBJ2-1; 10 bases are shared with TRBD2. With 1 base clipped from V and 6 bases from J, the junction kept 6 bases outside the gene matches. Germline CDR1 is MNHEY and CDR2 is SMNVEV (reference sequence). This CDR3 comprises 16 residues. The CDR3 bases are TGTGCCAGCAGTTTATTACCGGGACTAGCGCCCAATGAGCAGTTCTTC. Its translation: CASSLLPGLAPNEQFF.

The sample holds a few counts of this clone. The chain couples TRBV5-8 to TRBJ2-3, with TRBD2 matching 8 bases. Germline values: CDR1 SGHTS, CDR2 YDEGEE. With 0 bases clipped from V and 4 bases from J, the junction kept 1 base outside the gene matches. The CDR3 totals 14 residues. The chain's CDR3 is CASSLGAGADTQYF. CDR3 sequence (DNA): TGTGCCAGCAGCTTGGGAGCGGGGGCAGATACGCAGTATTTT.

The genes are TRBV6-5 and TRBJ2-5, with unresolved D. This CDR3 is 12 amino acids long. Germline V CDR1 and CDR2: MNHEY, SVGAGI. Trimming removed 6 bases at V and 5 bases at J, with 10 bases between. CDR3 loop: CASSTTWETQYF. For the CDR3, the DNA is TGTGCCAGCAGCACCACTTGGGAGACCCAGTACTTC.

J is TRBJ1-2 and V is TRBV4-1, with 7 bases that match TRBD1. Germline CDR1 MGHRA, CDR2 YSYEKL. The V and J ends lost 0 bases and 7 bases, in that order; junction bases with no gene match: 5. The CDR3 covers 14 residues. The chain's CDR3 is CASSQDPGQVGYTF. The DNA for the CDR3 is TGCGCCAGCAGCCAAGACCCCGGACAGGTTGGCTACACCTTC.

This sequence joins TRBV19 and TRBJ2-1, with 8 positions matching TRBD2. Germline trimming cut 0 bases from V and 0 bases from J; bases unmatched to any gene: 10. The CDR3 has 19 amino acids. The germline CDR1 and CDR2 sequences are LNHDA and SQIVND (reference sequence). CDR3 protein: CASSIDGLAGPSSYNEQFF. For the CDR3, the DNA is TGTGCCAGTAGTATAGACGGGCTAGCGGGTCCGAGCTCCTACAATGAGCAGTTCTTC. Using reference TRBV19 and TRBJ2-1 for the parts outside the CDR3, the full variable domain is DGGITQSPKYLFRKEGQNVTLSCEQNLNHDAMYWYRQDPGQGLRLIYYSQIVNDFQKGDIAEGYSVSREKKESFPLTVTSAQKNPTAFYLCASSIDGLAGPSSYNEQFFGPGTRLTVL.

The chain has TRBV30 and TRBJ2-5, with TRBD2 as a possible D gene (7 bases). This CDR3 contains 16 residues. Trimming cost V 4 bases and J 5 bases, with 23 bases left between them. Germline V gene sequence: CDR1 GTSNPN, CDR2 SVGIG (reference sequence). In nucleotides, the CDR3 is TGTGCCTGGAAATCGTTGGCTGGCGGGGGCCGGGAGACCCAGTACTTC. Its protein product is CAWKSLAGGGRETQYF.

The chain recombines TRBV29-1 with TRBJ1-1, with D unresolved. Trimming took off 4 bases at V and 0 bases at J, with 3 bases between the two ends. The length of the CDR3 is 11 residues. Germline V gives CDR1 SQVTM, CDR2 ANQGSEA. CDR3 in DNA: TGCAGCGTTGCGATGAACACTGAAGCTTTCTTT. Its protein is CSVAMNTEAFF. Full variable domain (missing parts from reference TRBV29-1 and TRBJ1-1): SAVISQKPSRDICQRGTSLTIQCQVDSQVTMMFWYRQQPGQSLTLIATANQGSEATYESGFVIDKFPISRPNLTFSTLTVSNMSPEDSSIYLCSVAMNTEAFFGQGTRLTVV.

The rearrangement joins TRBV9 to TRBJ1-1, with 12 bases aligning to TRBD1. This CDR3 region has 16 residues. CDR1 is SGDLS and CDR2 is YYNGEE in the germline V gene. The junction had 8 bases not matched to a gene; V was cut back by 4 bases and J by 4 bases. Here the CDR3 reads CASSLTGTGGGTEAFF. The DNA for the CDR3 is TGTGCCAGCAGCTTAACCGGGACAGGGGGCGGCACTGAAGCTTTCTTT.

This sequence joins TRBV4-1 and TRBJ2-2; TRBD1 aligns across 11 bases. CDR1 is MGHRA, CDR2 YSYEKL, per germline. The CDR3 is 18 amino acids. The V segment lost 1 base and the J segment 5 bases; nucleotides outside the gene matches: 9. The CDR3 is CASSQVLGTGGWTGELFF. In DNA form, the CDR3 reads TGCGCCAGCAGCCAAGTCCTCGGGACAGGGGGGTGGACCGGGGAGCTGTTTTTT.

The V call is TRBV9, the J call TRBJ2-3; 11 nucleotides align to TRBD2. The CDR3 loop spans 17 amino acids. Germline values: CDR1 SGDLS, CDR2 YYNGEE. Trimming removed 0 bases from V and 0 bases from J; junction bases left unmatched: 3. This CDR3 reads CASSVAGTSGSTDTQYF. CDR3 bases: TGTGCCAGCAGCGTAGCAGGGACTAGCGGCAGCACAGATACGCAGTATTTT.

This clone was seen a few times. The chain uses TRBV29-1 and TRBJ1-1; D remains unclear. V lost 6 bases and J 4 bases, leaving 15 bases between the germline ends. The CDR3 is made up of 13 amino acids. In germline, CDR1 is SQVTM, CDR2 ANQGSEA. The CDR3: CSVSGVWGTEAFF. The CDR3 nucleotides read TGCAGCGTCTCGGGAGTTTGGGGCACTGAAGCTTTCTTT. Variable domain in full (rest from reference TRBV29-1 and TRBJ1-1): SAVISQKPSRDICQRGTSLTIQCQVDSQVTMMFWYRQQPGQSLTLIATANQGSEATYESGFVIDKFPISRPNLTFSTLTVSNMSPEDSSIYLCSVSGVWGTEAFFGQGTRLTVV.

This clone was picked up a small number of times. This chain joins TRBV7-3 and TRBJ2-7; 8 positions match TRBD2. This CDR3 comprises 15 residues. The V gene end was trimmed by 2 bases and the J gene end by 4 bases; junction bases not matched to a gene: 7. The germline CDR1 and CDR2 sequences are SGHTA and FQGTGA. CDR3 in DNA: TGTGCCAGCAGCTTAGAGTCGAGCGGGGGTTACGAGCAGTACTTC. It translates to CASSLESSGGYEQYF.

The rearrangement links TRBV2 to TRBJ1-5; D gene ambiguous. The CDR3 has 14 residues. The V end lost 6 bases, the J end lost 8 bases, and 17 bases lay between the germline ends. Germline values: CDR1 SNHLY, CDR2 FYNNEI. CDR3 bases: TGTGCCAGCAGGTACAGACCGATAATGGAGCCCCAGCATTTT. Its translation: CASRYRPIMEPQHF. Full variable domain (rest looked up from reference TRBV2 and TRBJ1-5): EPEVTQTPSHQVTQMGQEVILRCVPISNHLYFYWYRQILGQKVEFLVSFYNNEISEKSEIFDDQFSVERPDGSNFTLKIRSTKLEDSAMYFCASRYRPIMEPQHFGDGTRLSIL.

As regards this clone: Distinct nucleotide sequences in the sample also encode this CDR3. The J gene is TRBJ1-5, the V gene TRBV30, with 12 bases fitting TRBD1. V was pared by 1 base and J by 5 bases, with 3 bases of the junction left unmatched. This CDR3 comprises 15 residues. From germline, CDR1 is GTSNPN and CDR2 SVGIG (reference sequence). The CDR3 loop reads CAWSGGTGGDQPQHF. The CDR3 DNA reads TGTGCCTGGAGTGGAGGGACAGGGGGCGATCAGCCCCAGCATTTT.

The chain employs TRBV6-4 and TRBJ1-5; D ambiguous. CDR3 length: 14 amino acids. From germline, CDR1 is MRHNA and CDR2 SNTAGT. The V end was cut by 5 bases, the J end by 1 base, with 9 bases between. The CDR3 DNA reads as TGTGCCAGCAGTTACTACCAGAGCAATCAGCCCCAGCATTTT. It encodes CASSYYQSNQPQHF.

The genes are TRBV29-1 and TRBJ1-1, with D hard to call. The CDR3 spans 12 residues. Trimming stripped 7 bases from V and 2 bases from J, with 11 bases between. Germline V gives CDR1 SQVTM, CDR2 ANQGSEA. CDR3 in amino acids: CSADDVNTEAFF. The CDR3 nucleotides read TGCAGCGCCGATGACGTAAACACTGAAGCTTTCTTT.

The V gene is TRBV29-1, the J gene TRBJ2-1, with TRBD1 identical over 8 bases. Germline lookup yields CDR1 SQVTM and CDR2 ANQGSEA. The V segment lost 6 bases and the J segment 0 bases; nucleotides outside the gene matches: 10. The length of the CDR3 is 16 residues. CDR3 nucleotides: TGCAGCGTAGCCCGCGGACAGGGAGGCTCCTACAATGAGCAGTTCTTC. Its protein is CSVARGQGGSYNEQFF.

The rearrangement joins TRBV11-2 to TRBJ2-5; 10 bases align to TRBD2. CDR1 is SGHAT, CDR2 FQNNGV, per germline. This CDR3 contains 16 residues. V lost 3 bases and J lost 5; bases outside the gene matches: 9. The CDR3: CASSFDRAGGPETQYF. CDR3 nucleotides: TGTGCCAGCAGCTTCGACCGAGCGGGAGGGCCGGAGACCCAGTACTTC. The whole variable domain, remainder taken from reference TRBV11-2 and TRBJ2-5, is EAGVAQSPRYKIIEKRQSVAFWCNPISGHATLYWYQQILGQGPKLLIQFQNNGVVDDSQLPKDRFSAERLKGVDSTLKIQPAKLEDSAVYLCASSFDRAGGPETQYFGPGTRLLVL.

The gene calls are TRBV29-1 and TRBJ1-2; 7 positions agree with TRBD1. The CDR3 has 13 residues. The V and J ends lost 6 bases and 6 bases, in that order; junction bases with no gene match: 10. Germline assignment: CDR1 SQVTM and CDR2 ANQGSEA. This CDR3 is CSVRQGFLDGYTF. DNA for the CDR3: TGCAGCGTCCGACAGGGCTTTTTGGATGGCTACACCTTC.

This clone was recorded a few times. The chain has TRBV30 and TRBJ1-2, with 9 nucleotides matching TRBD1. Trimming removed 8 bases from V and 2 bases from J; junction bases left unmatched: 9. This CDR3 region has 14 residues. Germline CDR1 reads GTSNPN; CDR2 reads SVGIG (reference sequence). This CDR3 is CARGSTGGNYGYTF. The CDR3 DNA sequence: TGTGCCCGGGGGTCAACAGGGGGCAACTATGGCTACACCTTC. Combining the CDR3 with reference TRBV30 and TRBJ1-2 gives the whole variable domain SQTIHQWPATLVQPVGSPLSLECTVEGTSNPNLYWYRQAAGRGLQLLFYSVGIGQISSEVPQNLSASRPQDRQFILSSKKLLLSDSGFYLCARGSTGGNYGYTFGSGTRLTVV.

The V call is TRBV29-1, the J call TRBJ1-3; no definite D call. CDR1 and CDR2 from the germline V gene are SQVTM and ANQGSEA. Trimming cost V 5 bases and J 0 bases, with 8 bases left between them. This CDR3 contains 13 residues. The CDR3 here is CSVLKSSGNTIYF. DNA of the CDR3: TGCAGCGTTCTGAAGAGCTCTGGAAACACCATATATTTT.

The sample holds one count of this clone. This chain joins TRBV7-2 and TRBJ2-5, with a tentative D call TRBD2 (5 bases). V was trimmed by 1 base and J by 3 bases, leaving 18 bases between them. The CDR3 totals 17 residues. The germline V gene has CDR1 SGHTA and CDR2 FQGNSA. In DNA form, the CDR3 reads TGTGCCAGCAGCTTAGGTCGGCTAGCCAGAGGAGAAGAGACCCAGTACTTC. Translated: CASSLGRLARGEETQYF.